This T cell receptor (beta chain) stems from a study of T cell responses to AZD1222 COVID-19 vaccine. A remark on this clone: Its antigen is unidentified.

The assay was immunoSEQ multiplex PCR, and TCRdb's table has in-frame clones only and misses some. Among about 110,000 clones listed, 80% to 95% were seen once. V dropped 4 bases and J dropped 6 bases, with 13 bases sitting between them. The length of the CDR3 is 13 residues. Germline loops: CDR1 LGHNA, CDR2 YSLEER. Whole-study findings and limits: The donors showed a predominance of white British ancestry and of females, with possible underestimation of clonal diversity.

Material: peripheral blood, obtained 28 days after the second AZD1222 dose. The TCR originated in an adult who received the AZD1222 COVID-19 vaccine. This rearrangement joins TRBV4-3 to TRBJ2-7, with a possible D match to TRBD2 (7 bases). The CDR3 bases are TGCGCCAGCAGCCCGAATGGGGGGGCCGAGCAGTACTTC. The encoded protein is CASSPNGGAEQYF.